This T cell receptor (beta chain) was sequenced in a study of cytomegalovirus exposure and HLA in healthy donors. Overall study: Out of a few hundred genotyped donors, around 80% belonged to the Caucasian-associated ancestry cluster. Overall study results and limits: Later analysis suggested links between common viral pathogens and several top significant clusters. Reports credit the classifier with highly specific, highly sensitive diagnosis of cytomegalovirus status.

The CDR3 consists of 15 residues. The germline V gene encodes CDR1 SQVTM and CDR2 ANQGSEA. V lost 0 bases and J lost 7; bases outside the gene matches: 8. 13 Jbeta primers and 60 Vbeta primers were used for the PCR. Method: immunoSEQ multiplex PCR; TCRdb's copy keeps in-frame clones and lacks some. The data hold about 52,000 clones, with over 60% observed a single time. A remark on this clone: The antigen remains undetermined.

Donors showed nominal health when sampled, although they likely had unrecorded immune exposures. The chain joins TRBV29-1 to TRBJ1-1, with 10 bases identical to TRBD1. What was sequenced was PBMCs. This TCR came from a woman aged 45-59 years in good health and CMV-seronegative. CDR3 nucleotide sequence: TGCAGCGTTGAAGATCCTAGGACAGGGGGAATTGAAGCTTTCTTT. This sequence encodes CSVEDPRTGGIEAFF.